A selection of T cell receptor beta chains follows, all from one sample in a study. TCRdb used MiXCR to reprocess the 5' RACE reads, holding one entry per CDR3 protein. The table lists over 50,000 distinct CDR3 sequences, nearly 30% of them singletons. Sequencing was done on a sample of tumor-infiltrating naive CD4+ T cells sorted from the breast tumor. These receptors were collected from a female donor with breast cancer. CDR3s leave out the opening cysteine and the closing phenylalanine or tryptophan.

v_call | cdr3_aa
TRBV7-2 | ASSLAAGQGSNEKLF
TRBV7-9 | ASSTIGQPQETQY
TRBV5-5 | ASSTGTPRLQETQY
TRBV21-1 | ASSSRQGRGYT
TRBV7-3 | ASSLSSGSGEQF
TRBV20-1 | SARGGSEQF
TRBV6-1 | ASSEQGPRGTEAF
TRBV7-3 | ASSSDRPNTGELF
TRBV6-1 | ASGEVPTGLPGELF
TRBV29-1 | SAQQSSGNTIY
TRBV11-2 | ASRPQQGPSYGYT
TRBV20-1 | SARDFFMGTDTQY
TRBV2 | ASSSGRLSGYGYT
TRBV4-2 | ASSQDLRGYNQPQH
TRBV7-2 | ASSLAGQGTGNTIY
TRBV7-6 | ASHLGASGNTIY